The 8 T cell receptor beta chains below come from one sample, sequenced in a study of OX40 agonist ivuxolimab in advanced cancers. Libraries were prepared by immunoSEQ multiplex PCR; TCRdb keeps only in-frame clonotypes and omits some of them. The sample lists roughly 26,000 clones; about 90% were seen once. This sample comprised CD4+ or CD8+ T cells sorted from blood, obtained in a trial of the OX40 agonist ivuxolimab. The receptors originated from an adult with an advanced solid tumor such as melanoma, head and neck, liver or kidney cancer.

V gene TRBV9 combines with J gene TRBJ2-7, with 11 bases identical to TRBD2. V was clipped by 0 bases and J by 1 base; unmatched bases: 6. The CDR3 spans 17 residues. Germline loops: CDR1 SGDLS, CDR2 YYNGEE. The CDR3, as DNA: TGTGCCAGCAGCGTAGAACTAGCGGGAGTAAGGTCCTACGAGCAGTACTTC. Amino acids: CASSVELAGVRSYEQYF.

The CDR3 bases are TGTGCCAGCAGTTTGGGGCGGGCGGGCCCTCCGGGGAAGCAGTACTTC. Translated: CASSLGRAGPPGKQYF. The chain carries TRBV27 and TRBJ2-7; the D gene could be TRBD1 or TRBD2 (5 bases each). Between the trimmed V and J ends, which lost 3 bases and 8 bases, there was a span of 23 bases. Germline CDR1 reads MNHEY; CDR2 reads SMNVEV (reference sequence). This CDR3 has 16 residues.

The chain couples TRBV27 to TRBJ1-2; D is undetermined. V gave up 5 bases and J gave up 4 bases, with 20 bases separating them. The germline V gene encodes CDR1 MNHEY and CDR2 SMNVEV (reference sequence). The CDR3 runs to 16 residues. The CDR3 DNA is TGTGCCAGCAGTCCCCGACCCAACCCTGACGTCTATGGCTACACCTTC. Translated: CASSPRPNPDVYGYTF.

This rearrangement joins TRBV19 to TRBJ2-1; TRBD2 aligns across 10 bases. The CDR3 loop spans 15 amino acids. The germline gives CDR1 LNHDA, CDR2 SQIVND (reference sequence). Trimming at V came to 3 bases and at J to 7 bases, leaving 6 bases not matched to a gene. The CDR3 DNA sequence: TGTGCCAGTAGTATGGTGCCTAGCGGGAGAAATGAGCAGTTCTTC. Translated: CASSMVPSGRNEQFF.

The rearrangement joins TRBV9 to TRBJ1-4; D not resolved. This CDR3 comprises 15 residues. Trimming stripped 3 bases from V and 0 bases from J, with 9 bases between. Germline V gene data show CDR1 as SGDLS and CDR2 as YYNGEE. CDR3: CASSAGRATNEKLFF. DNA of the CDR3: TGTGCCAGCAGCGCCGGACGGGCAACTAATGAAAAACTGTTTTTT.

This rearrangement joins TRBV28 to TRBJ1-2, with unresolved D. V was cut by 2 bases and J by 2 bases, with 6 bases left in between. Germline V gene lookup returns CDR1 MDHEN and CDR2 SYDVKM. The CDR3 runs to 13 residues. CDR3 coding DNA: TGTGCCAGCAGTTTAACCCGGAACTATGGCTACACCTTC. Amino acid sequence: CASSLTRNYGYTF.

The V and J genes are TRBV2 and TRBJ1-1, with 8 positions matching TRBD1. Germline V CDR1 and CDR2: SNHLY, FYNNEI. V trimming: 3 bases; J trimming: 0 bases; junction bases outside the gene matches: 9. The CDR3 is 17 amino acids. CDR3 in amino acids: CASSDVGTGVMNTEAFF. In DNA form, the CDR3 reads TGTGCCAGCAGTGACGTGGGGACAGGTGTTATGAACACTGAAGCTTTCTTT.

The J gene is TRBJ2-1, the V gene TRBV6-1; D not resolved. Germline assignment: CDR1 MNHNS and CDR2 SASEGT. The ends were cut back, 3 bases at V and 0 bases at J, with 9 bases in the middle. The CDR3 covers 15 residues. The CDR3 loop reads CASSDILSSYNEQFF. In DNA form, the CDR3 reads TGTGCCAGCAGTGACATCCTTAGCTCCTACAATGAGCAGTTCTTC.